This T cell receptor beta chain was profiled in a study of identical twins. The study's findings and limits: Rather than following the same donors, the conclusions depended on cross-sectional statistical analysis.

TCRdb used MiXCR to reprocess the 5' RACE reads, holding one entry per CDR3 protein. Of hundreds of thousands of distinct CDR3 sequences listed, roughly 6% are singletons. Trimming took off 0 bases at V and 1 base at J, with 10 bases between the two ends. The CDR3 covers 15 residues. Per the germline V gene, CDR1 is DFQATT and CDR2 is SNEGSKA (reference sequence). Note on this clonotype: The antigen remains undetermined.

Every donor was a healthy Caucasian. The TCR originated in a man between 18 and 29 years old in good health. V usage is TRBV20-1 and J usage is TRBJ2-1; no firm D call. The sample was naive T cells sorted from blood. CDR3 nucleotide sequence: TGCAGTGCTAGAGATACGATGGTATCCTACAATGAGCAGTTCTTC. The encoded protein is CSARDTMVSYNEQFF.